Below are 12 T cell receptor beta chains sequenced from a single sample in a study of T cell responses to AZD1222 COVID-19 vaccine. Profiling relied on immunoSEQ multiplex PCR, and the TCRdb table lists in-frame clones only, not all of them. The sample has 90,000 or so clones, approximately 91% seen once. The sequencing used peripheral blood, collected 28 days after the second AZD1222 dose. The receptors shown here come from an adult who received the AZD1222 COVID-19 vaccine.

The chain joins TRBV4-1 to TRBJ1-3; 8 nucleotides line up with TRBD1. Germline V gives CDR1 MGHRA, CDR2 YSYEKL. This CDR3 has 17 residues. Unmatched junction bases numbered 8, after V lost 4 bases and J lost 0 bases. Here the CDR3 DNA reads TGCGCCAGCAGCCCTGGAGGAGGGACAGGCTCTGGAAACACCATATATTTT. The encoded protein is CASSPGGGTGSGNTIYF.

J is TRBJ2-1 and V is TRBV18, with TRBD1 identical over 8 bases. V gave up 4 bases and J gave up 6 bases; unmatched junction bases: 8. The CDR3 runs to 15 residues. The germline gives CDR1 KGHSH, CDR2 LQKENI. CDR3 amino acids: CASSLGTGGSNEQFF. In nucleotides, the CDR3 is TGTGCCAGCTCACTGGGGACAGGCGGCTCCAATGAGCAGTTCTTC. Full variable domain (remainder filled in from reference TRBV18 and TRBJ2-1): NAGVMQNPRHLVRRRGQEARLRCSPMKGHSHVYWYRQLPEEGLKFMVYLQKENIIDESGMPKERFSAEFPKEGPSILRIQQVVRGDSAAYFCASSLGTGGSNEQFFGPGTRLTVL.

This clone was seen once. The chain combines TRBV4-2 with TRBJ2-1, with 11 bases matching TRBD2. Losses at the gene ends were 4 bases for V and 5 bases for J; bases not matched to a gene: 4. Germline V gives CDR1 LGHNA, CDR2 YNFKEQ. The CDR3 has 15 residues. In nucleotides, the CDR3 is TGTGCCAGCAGCCCGGGACTAGCGGAGAACAATGAGCAGTTCTTC. Amino acids: CASSPGLAENNEQFF.

J is TRBJ2-3 and V is TRBV7-2; TRBD2 matches at 9 bases. Germline V gives CDR1 SGHTA, CDR2 FQGNSA. J was trimmed by 5 bases and V by 10 bases; bases with no gene match: 19. The CDR3 is 17 residues long. The CDR3 bases are TGTGCCACCCAGCTTAGTGGGGCGGGGGGGGTAAAAGATACGCAGTATTTT. It codes for CATQLSGAGGVKDTQYF.

This clone was found once. The chain combines TRBV19 with TRBJ2-5, with a tentative D call TRBD1 (6 bases). Per the germline V gene, CDR1 is LNHDA and CDR2 is SQIVND (reference sequence). The CDR3 runs to 14 residues. V was pared by 4 bases and J by 4 bases, with 13 bases between. The CDR3 sequence is CASSSPGAIETQYF. The CDR3 DNA sequence: TGTGCCAGTAGTAGTCCAGGGGCGATAGAGACCCAGTACTTC. Full variable domain (outside the CDR3, taken from reference TRBV19 and TRBJ2-5): DGGITQSPKYLFRKEGQNVTLSCEQNLNHDAMYWYRQDPGQGLRLIYYSQIVNDFQKGDIAEGYSVSREKKESFPLTVTSAQKNPTAFYLCASSSPGAIETQYFGPGTRLLVL.

J is TRBJ2-2 and V is TRBV7-2; a weak D match, TRBD2 (7 bases). CDR1 is SGHTA and CDR2 is FQGNSA in the germline V gene. This CDR3 has 14 amino acids. Trimming removed 5 bases from V and 6 bases from J, with 13 bases in between. The CDR3: CASSPQGGAGELFF. CDR3 in DNA: TGTGCCAGCAGCCCCCAAGGGGGGGCCGGGGAGCTGTTTTTT.

This clone came up a few times. The chain recombines TRBV25-1 with TRBJ1-2, with D unresolved. Germline CDR1 reads MGHDK; CDR2 reads SYGVNS. The CDR3 covers 12 residues. V lost 3 bases to trimming and J lost 2 bases, with 4 bases between them. In DNA form, the CDR3 reads TGTGCCAGCAGTGACCGCAACTATGGCTACACCTTC. Amino acid sequence: CASSDRNYGYTF.

This CDR3 is CASTEIGLEQFF. CDR3 in DNA: TGTGCCAGCACGGAAATCGGACTAGAGCAGTTCTTC. This chain connects TRBV3-1 (or the pseudogene TRBV3-2) to TRBJ2-1; a weak D match, TRBD2 (6 bases). V was trimmed by 7 bases and J by 10 bases, leaving 14 bases between them. The V gene's germline CDR1 is LGHDT and CDR2 YNNKEL (reference sequence). The CDR3 loop spans 12 amino acids.

Turning to this clone: The sample carries other DNA sequences with the same CDR3. The chain carries TRBV28 and TRBJ1-1, with unresolved D. The CDR3 loop spans 12 amino acids. Trimming left V 2 bases short and J 2 bases short, with 3 bases between. Germline V gene sequence: CDR1 MDHEN, CDR2 SYDVKM. The DNA for the CDR3 is TGTGCCAGCAGTTTACTAAACACTGAAGCTTTCTTT. Protein product: CASSLLNTEAFF.

The chain recombines TRBV7-6 with TRBJ2-7; the match to TRBD2 covers 7 bases. The CDR3 runs to 15 residues. V lost 7 bases and J lost 3; bases outside the gene matches: 12. Germline V gene sequence: CDR1 SGHVS, CDR2 FNYEAQ. The CDR3 bases are TGTGCCAGCACCTTGGGGGTAGGGGAGGGCTACGAGCAGTACTTC. This sequence encodes CASTLGVGEGYEQYF. The full variable domain, completed using reference TRBV7-6 and TRBJ2-7, is GAGVSQSPRYKVTKRGQDVALRCDPISGHVSLYWYRQALGQGPEFLTYFNYEAQQDKSGLPNDRFSAERPEGSISTLTIQRTEQRDSAMYRCASTLGVGEGYEQYFGPGTRLTVT.

V is TRBV19 and J is TRBJ1-1; D is unresolved. Per germline, CDR1 LNHDA and CDR2 SQIVND (reference sequence). The V gene lost 7 bases and the J gene lost 2 bases, with 14 bases spanning the gap. The CDR3 spans 14 residues. The CDR3, as DNA: TGTGCCAGTAAAGGGAGGGTGGGAAACACTGAAGCTTTCTTT. This encodes CASKGRVGNTEAFF.

The chain has TRBV29-1 and TRBJ1-2, with TRBD1 as a possible D gene (5 bases). Germline V gene lookup returns CDR1 SQVTM and CDR2 ANQGSEA. V gave up 4 bases and J gave up 7 bases, with 13 bases separating them. The length of the CDR3 is 12 residues. Here the CDR3 DNA reads TGCAGCGTTGGGCAGGGACTCTCTGGCTACACCTTC. It codes for CSVGQGLSGYTF.